The 11 T cell receptor beta chains given below trace back to one sample, sequenced in a study of Tregs in tolerant kidney transplant recipients (dated by TCRdb to between 2018 and 2021). Libraries were built with the immunoSEQ multiplex PCR assay. The source is immuneACCESS, and TCRdb retained only in-frame sequences with V and J called. Part of the clones is not carried over; for the studies checked, unresolved V genes explain less than half of this, and the remainder is unexplained. This sample is represented by 240,000 or so clones; approximately 84% of them were singletons. The ten largest clones represent about 0.58% of the sample. Sequencing was carried out using CD4+ T cells from blood. All receptors derive from a human donor in good health.

To note about this clone: Relative to the germline gene, one junction end is altered; a read error may explain this. The V call is TRBV25-1, the J call TRBJ2-2, with D perhaps assigned TRBD1 or TRBD2 (5 bases each). This CDR3 spans 14 amino acids. From germline, CDR1 is MGHDK and CDR2 SYGVNS. Here the CDR3 DNA reads TGTGCCAGCAGTGTCCGGGGTGGGACCGGGGAGCGGTTTTTT. Protein product: CASSVRGGTGERFF.

The chain combines TRBV30 with TRBJ2-3; 8 nucleotides match TRBD2. Germline V gives CDR1 GTSNPN, CDR2 SVGIG (reference sequence). The junction had 5 bases not matched to a gene; V was cut back by 4 bases and J by 2 bases. This CDR3 has 14 residues. The CDR3 here is CAWMSGRVTDTQYF. CDR3 in DNA: TGTGCCTGGATGAGCGGGAGAGTCACAGATACGCAGTATTTT.

The V gene is TRBV5-8, the J gene TRBJ2-1; 8 nucleotides align to TRBD2. Germline CDR1 reads SGHTS; CDR2 reads YDEGEE. The CDR3 is 15 amino acids. J lost 7 bases, V lost 4 bases, and 10 bases had no gene match. The chain's CDR3 is CASSRRDAGGNEQFF. DNA of the CDR3: TGTGCCAGCAGCCGCCGGGATGCGGGGGGAAATGAGCAGTTCTTC.

This clone was observed once. This chain connects TRBV10-1 to TRBJ2-1; 15 bases match TRBD2. Germline-derived CDR1 and CDR2 are WNHNN and SYGVQD (reference sequence). The CDR3 loop spans 16 amino acids. J was trimmed by 12 bases and V by 3 bases; bases with no gene match: 9. CDR3 sequence reads: CASSDSGLAGGEGQFF. The CDR3 coding sequence is TGCGCCAGCAGTGACTCCGGACTAGCGGGAGGGGAGGGGCAGTTCTTC.

This clone was recorded only once. This chain joins TRBV14 and TRBJ1-6; weak D call: TRBD1 (6 bases). CDR1 and CDR2 (germline): SGHDN, FVKESK. Trimming took off 6 bases at V and 0 bases at J, with 9 bases between the two ends. This CDR3 has 15 amino acids. The CDR3 spells CASRPTGSYNSPLHF. CDR3 nucleotides: TGTGCCAGCAGACCGACAGGCTCCTATAATTCACCCCTCCACTTT.

Here the CDR3 reads CASRLTGGTGELFF. CDR3 DNA sequence: TGTGCCAGCAGGTTGACAGGGGGCACCGGGGAGCTGTTTTTT. The chain links TRBV11-3 to TRBJ2-2; 9 nucleotides align to TRBD1. The junction had 3 bases not matched to a gene; V was cut back by 6 bases and J by 4 bases. The CDR3 extends over 14 amino acids. Germline CDR1 is SGHNT and CDR2 is YENEEA.

The chain has TRBV7-2 and TRBJ1-4; no definite D call. Per germline, CDR1 SGHTA and CDR2 FQGNSA. Trimming pared 1 base from V and 5 bases from J, leaving 11 bases between. This CDR3 comprises 15 residues. In nucleotides, the CDR3 is TGTGCCAGCAGCTTAGTAGGGAGTGAAAATGAAAAACTGTTTTTT. This sequence encodes CASSLVGSENEKLFF.

The CDR3 bases are TGTGCCAGCTCCCCGAAACAGGGGGACCCCTATGGCTACACCTTC. Residues: CASSPKQGDPYGYTF. The chain links TRBV18 to TRBJ1-2, with TRBD1 matching over 8 bases. The ends lost 6 bases at V and 4 bases at J; junction bases unmatched: 10. The length of the CDR3 is 15 residues. In germline, CDR1 is KGHSH, CDR2 LQKENI. Supplemented by reference TRBV18 and TRBJ1-2, the full variable domain reads NAGVMQNPRHLVRRRGQEARLRCSPMKGHSHVYWYRQLPEEGLKFMVYLQKENIIDESGMPKERFSAEFPKEGPSILRIQQVVRGDSAAYFCASSPKQGDPYGYTFGSGTRLTVV.

V and J are TRBV30 and TRBJ1-6, with D hard to call. CDR1 is GTSNPN, CDR2 SVGIG, per germline (reference sequence). V lost 5 bases to trimming and J lost 7 bases, with 9 bases between them. This CDR3 is 12 amino acids long. The CDR3 protein is CAWVGNNSPLHF. CDR3 coding DNA: TGTGCCTGGGTAGGAAACAATTCACCCCTCCACTTT.

V gene TRBV6-4 combines with J gene TRBJ2-1; D uncertain. Trimming removed 6 bases at V and 12 bases at J, with 6 bases between. This CDR3 region has 9 residues. Germline values: CDR1 MRHNA, CDR2 SNTAGT. Here the CDR3 DNA reads TGTGCCAGCAGGGCCAGGCAGTTCTTC. It is translated as CASRARQFF.

The J gene is TRBJ2-1, the V gene TRBV9; 8 bases are shared with TRBD2. Germline assignment: CDR1 SGDLS and CDR2 YYNGEE. J lost 2 bases, V lost 2 bases, and 6 bases had no gene match. The CDR3 runs to 16 residues. CDR3 amino acids: CASSVSGTFPYNEQFF. The CDR3 DNA is TGTGCCAGCAGCGTTAGCGGGACTTTCCCCTACAATGAGCAGTTCTTC.